This T cell receptor beta chain was observed in a study of cytomegalovirus exposure and HLA in healthy donors. Background on the study: Assignment to the Caucasian-associated ancestry cluster applied to around 76% of the approximately 420 genotyped donors. Study outcomes and limitations: The authors listed approximately 150 TCR beta chains as cytomegalovirus-associated. Among donors in an Asian-associated ancestry cluster, a later analysis reportedly found fewer N-insertions than the roughly 700-donor mean.

PCR involved 60 Vbeta and 13 Jbeta primers. The protocol was immunoSEQ multiplex PCR, while the TCRdb copy is restricted to in-frame clones and leaves out a portion. The data contain fewer than 200,000 clones, around 68% of them singletons. Worth noting for this clone: Its cognate antigen is unknown.

This CDR3 region has 21 residues. The V gene end was trimmed by 0 bases and the J gene end by 1 base; junction bases not matched to a gene: 21. The sequence derives from a woman between 40 and 50 years old in good health and CMV-seropositive. The sequencing sample was made of PBMCs. The chain uses TRBV23-1 and TRBJ2-7; 7 nucleotides align to TRBD2. TRBV23-1 is annotated as an ORF whose role is uncertain. The CDR3 here is CASSQSGGTIPPGTKSYEQYF. CDR3 DNA: TGCGCCAGCAGTCAATCGGGAGGGACTATACCACCCGGGACTAAATCCTACGAGCAGTACTTC.